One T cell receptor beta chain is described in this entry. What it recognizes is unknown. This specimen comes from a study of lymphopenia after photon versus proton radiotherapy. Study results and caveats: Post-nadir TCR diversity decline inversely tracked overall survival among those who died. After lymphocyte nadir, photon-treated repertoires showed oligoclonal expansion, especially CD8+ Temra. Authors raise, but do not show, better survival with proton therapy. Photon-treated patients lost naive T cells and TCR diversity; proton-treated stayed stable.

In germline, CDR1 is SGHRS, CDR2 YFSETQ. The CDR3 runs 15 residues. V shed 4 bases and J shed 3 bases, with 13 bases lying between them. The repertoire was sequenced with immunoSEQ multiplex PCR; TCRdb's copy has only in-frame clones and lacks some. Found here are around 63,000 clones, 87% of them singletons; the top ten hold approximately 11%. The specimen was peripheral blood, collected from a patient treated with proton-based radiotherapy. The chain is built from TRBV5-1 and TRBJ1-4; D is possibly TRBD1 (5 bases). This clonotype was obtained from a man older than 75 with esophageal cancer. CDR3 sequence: CASSTQGLANEKLFF. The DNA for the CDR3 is TGCGCCAGCAGCACGCAGGGTTTAGCTAATGAAAAACTGTTTTTT. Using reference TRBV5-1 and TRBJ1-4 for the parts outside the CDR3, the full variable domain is KAGVTQTPRYLIKTRGQQVTLSCSPISGHRSVSWYQQTPGQGLQFLFEYFSETQRNKGNFPGRFSGRQFSNSRSEMNVSTLELGDSALYLCASSTQGLANEKLFFGSGTQLSVL.